The source of this T cell receptor beta chain is a study of OX40 agonist ivuxolimab in advanced cancers. Study background: Intravenous ivuxolimab was administered to patients every 2 weeks at 0.01 to 10 mg/kg. Points from the study as a whole: Also showing low normalized T-cell clonal expansion were some of the nonresponders. By week 6 at 0.1 to 3.0 mg/kg, blood CD4+ and CD8+ T cells had expanded clonally.

A remark on this clone: The antigen remains unidentified.

TCRdb's table, derived via immunoSEQ multiplex PCR, lists solely in-frame clones and lacks some. The data contain about 100,000 clones, about 90% of them singletons. CDR1 is MDHEN and CDR2 is SYDVKM in the germline V gene. The CDR3 is made up of 15 amino acids. V lost 7 bases, J lost 4 bases, and 9 bases stayed unmatched. The sample in question was CD4+ or CD8+ T cells sorted from blood, obtained in a trial of the OX40 agonist ivuxolimab. The receptor's source is an adult with an advanced solid tumor such as melanoma, head and neck, liver or kidney cancer. The rearrangement links TRBV28 to TRBJ1-1; TRBD1 matches 10 bases. The CDR3 loop reads CASTLRGQGITEAFF. The CDR3 bases are TGTGCCAGCACCTTGAGGGGACAGGGGATCACTGAAGCTTTCTTT. Based on the CDR3 plus reference TRBV28 and TRBJ1-1, the full variable domain is DVKVTQSSRYLVKRTGEKVFLECVQDMDHENMFWYRQDPGLGLRLIYFSYDVKMKEKGDIPEGYSVSREKKERFSLILESASTNQTSMYLCASTLRGQGITEAFFGQGTRLTVV.